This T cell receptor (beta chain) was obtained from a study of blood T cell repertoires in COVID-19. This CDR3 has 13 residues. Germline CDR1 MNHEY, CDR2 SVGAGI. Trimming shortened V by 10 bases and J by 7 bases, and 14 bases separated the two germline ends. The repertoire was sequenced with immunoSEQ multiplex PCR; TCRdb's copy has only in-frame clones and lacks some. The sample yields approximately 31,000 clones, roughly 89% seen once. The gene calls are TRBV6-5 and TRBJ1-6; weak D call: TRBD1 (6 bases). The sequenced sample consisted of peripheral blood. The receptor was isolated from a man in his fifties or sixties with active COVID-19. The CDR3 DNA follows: TGTGCCACCCGTAGGGGGTCAAATTCACCCCTCCACTTT. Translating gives CATRRGSNSPLHF.